One TCR beta chain is described in this entry. This clonotype was detected a few times. There is no known antigen for this receptor. Base qualities were left out, and no much larger clone turns up one base away. The V and J ends are trimmed by 8 bases and 7 bases, leaving 17 bases between them. CDR1 and CDR2 (KGHSH, LQKENI) derive from the germline V gene. The cysteine opens and the phenylalanine closes a CDR3 of 14 amino acids. Kept here is only the CDR3 DNA, which spans 42 bases and is read in frame from base 1. RNA was extracted with the RNeasy kit and about 0.5 to 1 ug was reverse transcribed using random hexamers. TCR beta CDR3 regions were amplified with the immunoSEQ multiplex PCR assay covering 54 Vbeta and 13 Jbeta segments. To correct PCR amplification bias, a synthetic template baseline was used for both primer optimization and computational correction. The original pipeline was this. Reads were annotated to V, D and J genes per IMGT and analyzed with immunoSEQ Analyzer, keeping only productive sequences. Clonality was calculated as one minus the Shannon entropy normalized by log2 of the number of productive unique sequences. For each patient and control, public and private clones were evaluated among the 100 most prevalent clones. Clones were defined as Susac-specific if absent from the healthy and MS cohorts, from around 1,100 published viral clones and from other ImmuneACCESS disease sequences. The public reads were run again by TCRdb, first through fastp at Q25 and then through MiXCR, and only productive beta chains were kept. Rows with a matching CDR3 protein are joined into one entry that keeps the most common DNA and genes. For this entry, the V and J calls and clone size follow TCRdb and not the study's own pipeline. The sample profile shows 150,000 to 200,000 distinct CDR3 sequences; approximately 94% of them were found once. Around 0.1% of the sample rests with the top ten.

The data stem from a study of CD8 T cells in Susac syndrome (dated by TCRdb to between 2018 and 2021). For context, the study as a whole: Repertoire sequencing was used to test whether CD8+ T cell activation and differentiation in Susac syndrome was antigen driven. General study outcomes and caveats: The study acknowledged that relatively few individuals were included in the TCR sequencing and HLA analysis.

Peripheral blood CD8+ and CD4+ T cells from healthy donors, Susac syndrome patients and multiple sclerosis patients were profiled using high-throughput TCR beta sequencing. Healthy donors were included as age- and sex-matched controls. Bulk CD8+ and CD4+ T cells were purified magnetically by negative isolation, whereas CD8+ TEMRA cells were enriched by FACS. Blood was collected in EDTA tubes and processed within 24 hours, with PBMCs isolated through density gradient centrifugation. PBMCs destined for TCR sequencing were cryopreserved in liquid nitrogen and later thawed in a 37 °C water bath. The sorted or isolated CD4+, CD8+ and CD8+ TEMRA cells reached a purity of at least 90%.

This sequence originates from a human donor in good health. The chain employs TRBV18 and TRBJ1-4; no D gene can be assigned with confidence. Material for sequencing was CD4+ T cells from PBMCs. The base sequence is TGTGCCAGCGTCGGATCGTTATCGGGTGAAAAACTGTTTTTT. It translates as CASVGSLSGEKLFF.